The next 23 T cell receptor beta chains were all read from a single sample in a study of blood T cell repertoires in COVID-19. Measured with immunoSEQ multiplex PCR; TCRdb has only the in-frame clones, and not every one. The table has under 200,000 clones, about 87% seen once. The source material was peripheral blood. All receptors derive from an elderly woman with COVID-19, enrolled during active disease.

This clone was seen only once. The rearrangement links TRBV15 to TRBJ1-4; 8 bases line up with TRBD1. CDR3 length: 18 residues. Looked up from germline, CDR1 is LNHNV and CDR2 is YYDKDF (reference sequence). V lost 8 bases to trimming and J lost 10 bases; unmatched junction nucleotides: 24. CDR3 amino acids: CATGNPPSRGRFVGKLFF. The CDR3 DNA reads TGTGCCACCGGTAACCCCCCGTCCAGGGGGCGGTTTGTTGGAAAACTGTTTTTT.

This clone was recorded once. The rearrangement joins TRBV2 to TRBJ1-4, with D perhaps TRBD1 (5 bases). In germline, CDR1 is SNHLY, CDR2 FYNNEI. Trimming took off 6 bases at V and 7 bases at J, with 12 bases between the two ends. The CDR3 covers 13 residues. The CDR3 DNA reads TGTGCCAGCAGACTCAGGGTTGCTGAAAAACTGTTTTTT. This translates into CASRLRVAEKLFF. Complete variable domain (other parts from reference TRBV2 and TRBJ1-4): EPEVTQTPSHQVTQMGQEVILRCVPISNHLYFYWYRQILGQKVEFLVSFYNNEISEKSEIFDDQFSVERPDGSNFTLKIRSTKLEDSAMYFCASRLRVAEKLFFGSGTQLSVL.

The J gene is TRBJ2-1, the V gene TRBV5-1, with 10 bases matching TRBD2. This CDR3 is built from 17 residues. The J segment lost 7 bases and the V segment lost 0 bases, leaving 10 bases of the junction unmatched. Germline CDR1 and CDR2: SGHRS and YFSETQ. CDR3 residues: CASSLGTGAGGINEQFF. The CDR3 coding sequence is TGCGCCAGCAGCTTGGGGACGGGAGCGGGAGGGATAAATGAGCAGTTCTTC.

This chain uses TRBV28 with TRBJ2-1; 7 nucleotides agree with TRBD2. Germline V gene lookup returns CDR1 MDHEN and CDR2 SYDVKM. V was pared by 6 bases and J by 4 bases, with 6 bases of the junction left unmatched. The CDR3 is made up of 14 amino acids. DNA of the CDR3: TGTGCCAGCAGCCTGACTAGCAGTTACAATGAGCAGTTCTTC. This encodes CASSLTSSYNEQFF. The full variable domain, rest sourced from reference TRBV28 and TRBJ2-1, is DVKVTQSSRYLVKRTGEKVFLECVQDMDHENMFWYRQDPGLGLRLIYFSYDVKMKEKGDIPEGYSVSREKKERFSLILESASTNQTSMYLCASSLTSSYNEQFFGPGTRLTVL.

The CDR3 nucleotides are TGCAGCGTTGTGGGCATCGGACAGGGGGCTATAGGGGAGCTGTTTTTT. It translates to CSVVGIGQGAIGELFF. The rearrangement uses TRBV29-1 and TRBJ2-2; 11 nucleotides align to TRBD1. CDR3 size: 16 residues. Germline assignment: CDR1 SQVTM and CDR2 ANQGSEA. J was trimmed by 8 bases and V by 4 bases; bases with no gene match: 12.

The chain is built from TRBV2 and TRBJ1-4, with D possibly being TRBD1 (5 bases). With 0 bases removed from V and 12 bases from J, the gap between germline ends came to 8 bases. The CDR3 extends over 12 amino acids. Germline V lookup: CDR1 SNHLY, CDR2 FYNNEI. This chain's CDR3 is CASSEAFRELFF. CDR3 DNA sequence: TGTGCCAGCAGTGAAGCGTTCAGGGAACTGTTTTTT.

The count of this clone is one. The same CDR3 arises from other DNA sequences in this sample as well. The genes are TRBV5-1 and TRBJ1-1, with D tentatively TRBD1 (5 bases). Germline V gives CDR1 SGHRS, CDR2 YFSETQ. The CDR3 has 14 residues. With 0 bases removed from V and 2 bases from J, the gap between germline ends came to 8 bases. CDR3 nucleotides: TGCGCCAGCAGCTTGGGGACACTTAACACTGAAGCTTTCTTT. Translated, it gives CASSLGTLNTEAFF.

The chain joins TRBV9 to TRBJ1-6; D not certain. V lost 1 base, J lost 6 bases, and 8 bases lay in between. Germline CDR1 is SGDLS and CDR2 is YYNGEE. CDR3 size: 14 residues. This chain's CDR3 is CASSVSVLNSPLHF. The CDR3 nucleotides read TGTGCCAGCAGCGTAAGCGTACTTAATTCACCCCTCCACTTT.

The J gene is TRBJ2-7, the V gene TRBV6-2 or TRBV6-3; the match to TRBD2 covers 13 bases. The CDR3 is 16 amino acids. V dropped 5 bases and J dropped 5; count of bases not matched to a gene: 9. Per germline, CDR1 MNHEY and CDR2 SVGEGT. The CDR3 is CASSGRTSGRLNEQYF. The DNA for the CDR3 is TGTGCCAGCAGTGGAAGGACTAGCGGGAGACTCAACGAGCAGTACTTC.

The rearrangement links TRBV6-1 to TRBJ1-5; TRBD1 matches 9 bases. V lost 3 bases, J lost 4 bases, and 4 bases stayed unmatched. The germline gives CDR1 MNHNS, CDR2 SASEGT. The CDR3 consists of 15 residues. The CDR3 loop is CASSDHRGLNQPQHF. CDR3 bases: TGTGCCAGCAGTGATCACAGGGGGCTAAATCAGCCCCAGCATTTT.

The table lists this clone with a few counts. The V gene is TRBV6-5, the J gene TRBJ1-2; 9 nucleotides line up with TRBD1. CDR3 size: 12 residues. The V and J ends lost 6 bases and 8 bases, in that order; junction bases with no gene match: 4. Per germline, CDR1 MNHEY and CDR2 SVGAGI. CDR3 sequence (DNA): TGTGCCAGCAGGCGGACAGGGGAGGGCTACACCTTC. It encodes CASRRTGEGYTF.

This sequence joins TRBV20-1 and TRBJ1-6, with 9 nucleotides matching TRBD1. The CDR3 extends over 16 amino acids. Trimming cost V 3 bases and J 10 bases; bases outside gene matches: 13. In germline, CDR1 is DFQATT, CDR2 SNEGSKA (reference sequence). CDR3 DNA: TGCAGTGCTAGTGACCGGGACAGGGTGTTTGGGTCACCCCTCCACTTT. Translating it yields CSASDRDRVFGSPLHF.

The chain combines TRBV5-1 with TRBJ1-3; 7 bases align to TRBD1. The V segment lost 0 bases and the J segment 0 bases; nucleotides outside the gene matches: 6. The germline V gene has CDR1 SGHRS and CDR2 YFSETQ. The CDR3 is made up of 17 amino acids. The chain's CDR3 is CASSLEGQTISGNTIYF. CDR3 nucleotide sequence: TGCGCCAGCAGCTTGGAGGGACAGACAATCTCTGGAAACACCATATATTTT.

J is TRBJ1-2 and V is TRBV2; a weak D match, TRBD1 (5 bases). Germline CDR1 and CDR2: SNHLY and FYNNEI. Trimming left V 5 bases short and J 8 bases short, with 15 bases between. The CDR3 consists of 13 residues. The CDR3 bases are TGTGCCAGCAGTTTAGACAGTATCGGCGGCTACACCTTC. This sequence encodes CASSLDSIGGYTF. Using reference TRBV2 and TRBJ1-2 for the parts outside the CDR3, the full variable domain is EPEVTQTPSHQVTQMGQEVILRCVPISNHLYFYWYRQILGQKVEFLVSFYNNEISEKSEIFDDQFSVERPDGSNFTLKIRSTKLEDSAMYFCASSLDSIGGYTFGSGTRLTVV.

The V and J genes are TRBV28 and TRBJ1-4; D remains unclear. CDR3 length: 15 amino acids. The germline CDR1 and CDR2 sequences are MDHEN and SYDVKM. Trimming took off 2 bases at V and 4 bases at J, with 11 bases between the two ends. As DNA, the CDR3 is TGTGCCAGCAGTTTAAGCGTTTCGGGTAATGAAAAACTGTTTTTT. It is translated as CASSLSVSGNEKLFF.

V and J are TRBV27 and TRBJ1-1, with 7 positions matching TRBD1. The CDR3 sequence is 14 residues long. Trimming at V came to 5 bases and at J to 3 bases, leaving 6 bases not matched to a gene. CDR1 MNHEY and CDR2 SMNVEV come from the germline V gene (reference sequence). The CDR3 DNA is TGTGCCAGCAGTCGCAGACAGGGTGACACTGAAGCTTTCTTT. It yields the protein CASSRRQGDTEAFF.

V gene TRBV6-5 combines with J gene TRBJ1-2, with D possibly being TRBD1 (6 bases). The V gene's germline CDR1 is MNHEY and CDR2 SVGAGI. This CDR3 is built from 13 residues. Trimming left V 10 bases short and J 7 bases short, with 19 bases between. DNA for the CDR3: TGTGCCACCCTTACCATAGGGGGAGTTGGCTACACCTTC. It encodes CATLTIGGVGYTF.

The chain's CDR3 is CASSIDRVGAGELFF. The CDR3 nucleotides are TGTGCCAGTAGTATAGATCGGGTTGGTGCCGGGGAGCTGTTTTTT. The rearrangement uses TRBV19 and TRBJ2-2; D call uncertain. The CDR3 extends over 15 amino acids. The ends were cut back, 0 bases at V and 6 bases at J, with 11 bases in the middle. Germline V gene sequence: CDR1 LNHDA, CDR2 SQIVND (reference sequence).

The rearrangement joins TRBV7-8 to TRBJ1-3; D is unclear. From germline, CDR1 is SGHVS and CDR2 FQNEAQ. Deletions cut 0 bases from V and 0 bases from J, with 12 bases between. The CDR3 contains 17 residues. CDR3 in amino acids: CASSLALAENSGNTIYF. DNA of the CDR3: TGTGCCAGCAGCTTAGCTTTGGCCGAAAACTCTGGAAACACCATATATTTT.

This rearrangement joins TRBV7-9 to TRBJ2-5; possibly TRBD2 for D (6 bases). The CDR3 length is 13 residues. The germline CDR1 and CDR2 sequences are SEHNR and FQNEAQ (reference sequence). V lost 5 bases, J lost 4 bases, and 11 bases lay in between. The CDR3 region is CASSRLVAETQYF. The CDR3 coding sequence is TGTGCCAGCAGCAGACTAGTTGCAGAGACCCAGTACTTC. The whole variable domain, filled in from reference TRBV7-9 and TRBJ2-5, reads DTGVSQNPRHKITKRGQNVTFRCDPISEHNRLYWYRQTLGQGPEFLTYFQNEAQLEKSRLLSDRFSAERPKGSFSTLEIQRTEQGDSAMYLCASSRLVAETQYFGPGTRLLVL.

This clone showed up just once. The gene calls are TRBV7-2 and TRBJ1-2, with 7 nucleotides matching TRBD1. V was clipped by 4 bases and J by 8 bases; unmatched bases: 7. Germline values: CDR1 SGHTA, CDR2 FQGNSA. The CDR3 consists of 13 residues. The CDR3 spells CASSSLQGTGYTF. The CDR3 bases are TGTGCCAGCAGCTCCCTACAGGGGACAGGCTACACCTTC.

The rearrangement uses TRBV19 and TRBJ2-2; 10 bases align to TRBD2. J lost 4 bases, V lost 3 bases, and 5 bases had no gene match. Germline CDR1 is LNHDA and CDR2 is SQIVND (reference sequence). CDR3 length equals 16 residues. The DNA for the CDR3 is TGTGCCAGTAGTATTCTAGCGGGAGTCGGCACCGGGGAGCTGTTTTTT. Translation: CASSILAGVGTGELFF.

This clone was seen just once. Other nucleotide sequences from this sample produce the same CDR3. The V call is TRBV5-1, the J call TRBJ2-7; tentative D call: TRBD2 (6 bases). Germline V gene data show CDR1 as SGHRS and CDR2 as YFSETQ. V lost 4 bases to trimming and J lost 3 bases, with 11 bases between them. The CDR3 runs to 13 residues. The CDR3 DNA reads as TGCGCCAGCAGCCTGGGACTTTTCTACGAGCAGTACTTC. Its translation is CASSLGLFYEQYF.